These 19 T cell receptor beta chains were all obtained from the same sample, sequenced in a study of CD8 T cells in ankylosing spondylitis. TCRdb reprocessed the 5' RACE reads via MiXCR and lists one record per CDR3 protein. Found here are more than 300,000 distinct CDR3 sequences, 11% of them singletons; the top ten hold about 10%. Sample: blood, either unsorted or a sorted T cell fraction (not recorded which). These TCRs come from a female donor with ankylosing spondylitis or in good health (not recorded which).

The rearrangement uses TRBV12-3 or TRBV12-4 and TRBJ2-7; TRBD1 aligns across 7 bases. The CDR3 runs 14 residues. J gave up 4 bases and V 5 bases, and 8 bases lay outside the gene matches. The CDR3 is CASSTQGHVYEQYF. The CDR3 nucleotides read TGTGCCAGCAGTACACAGGGGCATGTGTACGAGCAGTACTTC.

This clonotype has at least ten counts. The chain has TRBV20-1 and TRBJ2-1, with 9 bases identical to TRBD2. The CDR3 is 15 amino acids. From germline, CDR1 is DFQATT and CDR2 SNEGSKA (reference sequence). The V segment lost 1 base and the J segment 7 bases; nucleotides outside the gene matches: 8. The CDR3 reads CSARVASGRSNEQFF. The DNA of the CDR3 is TGCAGTGCTAGAGTAGCGAGCGGGAGGTCGAATGAGCAGTTCTTC.

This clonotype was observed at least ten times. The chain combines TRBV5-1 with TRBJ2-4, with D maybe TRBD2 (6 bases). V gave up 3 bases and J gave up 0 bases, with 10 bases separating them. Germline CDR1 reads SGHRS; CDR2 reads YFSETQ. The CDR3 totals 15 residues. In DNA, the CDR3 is TGCGCCAGCAGCTCTGGAGGGGTAGCCAAAAACATTCAGTACTTC. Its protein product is CASSSGGVAKNIQYF.

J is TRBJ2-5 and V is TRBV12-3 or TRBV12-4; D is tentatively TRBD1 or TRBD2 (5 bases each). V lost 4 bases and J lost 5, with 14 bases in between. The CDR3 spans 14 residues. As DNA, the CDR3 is TGTGCCAGCAGTTCCGCCCGGGGCCGGGAGACCCAGTACTTC. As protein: CASSSARGRETQYF.

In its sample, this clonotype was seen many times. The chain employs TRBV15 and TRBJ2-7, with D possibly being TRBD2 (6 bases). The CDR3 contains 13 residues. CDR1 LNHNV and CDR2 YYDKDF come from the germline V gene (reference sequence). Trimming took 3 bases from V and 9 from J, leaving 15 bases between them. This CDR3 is CATSSHGGELQYF. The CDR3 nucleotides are TGTGCCACCAGCAGTCACGGGGGAGAATTGCAGTACTTC.

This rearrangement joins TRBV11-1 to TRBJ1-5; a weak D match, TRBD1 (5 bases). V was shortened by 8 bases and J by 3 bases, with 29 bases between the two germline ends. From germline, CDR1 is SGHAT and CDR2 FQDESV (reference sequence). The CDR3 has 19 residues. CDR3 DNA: TGTGCCAGCTGTTTATCATCAGGGTGGGCAGGAGGGGTCAATCAGCCCCAGCATTTT. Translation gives CASCLSSGWAGGVNQPQHF.

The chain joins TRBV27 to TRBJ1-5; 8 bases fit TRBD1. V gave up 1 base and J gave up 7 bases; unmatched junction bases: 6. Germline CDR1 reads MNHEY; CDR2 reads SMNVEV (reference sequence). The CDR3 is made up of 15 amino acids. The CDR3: CASSLFGTGGQPQHF. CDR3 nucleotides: TGTGCCAGCAGTTTATTTGGGACAGGTGGCCAGCCCCAGCATTTT.

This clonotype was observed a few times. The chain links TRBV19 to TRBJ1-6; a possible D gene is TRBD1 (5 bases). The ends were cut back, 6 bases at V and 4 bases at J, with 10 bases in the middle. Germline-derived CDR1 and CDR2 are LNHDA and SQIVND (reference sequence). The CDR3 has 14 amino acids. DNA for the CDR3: TGTGCCAGTAGGCCGACAGATTATAATTCACCCCTCCACTTT. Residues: CASRPTDYNSPLHF.

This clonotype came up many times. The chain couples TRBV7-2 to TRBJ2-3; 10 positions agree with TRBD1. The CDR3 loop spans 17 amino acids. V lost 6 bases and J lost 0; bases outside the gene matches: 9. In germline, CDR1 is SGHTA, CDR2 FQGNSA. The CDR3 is CASRFSGTGDSTDTQYF. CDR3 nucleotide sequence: TGTGCCAGCAGGTTCTCGGGGACAGGGGATAGCACAGATACGCAGTATTTT.

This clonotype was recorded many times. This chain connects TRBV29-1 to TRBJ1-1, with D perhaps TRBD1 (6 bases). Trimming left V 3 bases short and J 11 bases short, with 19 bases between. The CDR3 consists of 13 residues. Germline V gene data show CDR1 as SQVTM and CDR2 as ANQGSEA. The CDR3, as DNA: TGCAGCGTTGAGGCCCCTTTGGGGGGCAACGCTTTCTTT. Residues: CSVEAPLGGNAFF.

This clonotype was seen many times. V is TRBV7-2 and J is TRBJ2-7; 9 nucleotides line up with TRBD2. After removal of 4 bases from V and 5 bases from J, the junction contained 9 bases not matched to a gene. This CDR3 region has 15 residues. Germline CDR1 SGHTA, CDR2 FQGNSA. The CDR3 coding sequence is TGTGCCAGCAGCTCTCCGGGACTAGCAAAGGACGAGCAGTACTTC. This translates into CASSSPGLAKDEQYF. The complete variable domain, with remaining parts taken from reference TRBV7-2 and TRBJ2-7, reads GAGVSQSPSNKVTEKGKDVELRCDPISGHTALYWYRQSLGQGLEFLIYFQGNSAPDKSGLPSDRFSAERTGGSVSTLTIQRTQQEDSAVYLCASSSPGLAKDEQYFGPGTRLTVT.

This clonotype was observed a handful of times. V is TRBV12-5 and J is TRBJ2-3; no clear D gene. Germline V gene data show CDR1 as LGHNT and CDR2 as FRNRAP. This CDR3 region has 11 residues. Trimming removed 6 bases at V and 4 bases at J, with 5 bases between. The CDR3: CASGSSDTQYF. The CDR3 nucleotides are TGTGCTAGTGGCTCGTCAGATACGCAGTATTTT.

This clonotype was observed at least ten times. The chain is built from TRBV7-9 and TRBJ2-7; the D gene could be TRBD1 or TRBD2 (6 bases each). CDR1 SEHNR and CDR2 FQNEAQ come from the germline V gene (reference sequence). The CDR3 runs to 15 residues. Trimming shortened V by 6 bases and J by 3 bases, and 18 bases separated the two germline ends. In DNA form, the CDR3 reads TGTGCCAGCAGTTCCCTCTGGAGGGGGAACTACGAGCAGTACTTC. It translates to CASSSLWRGNYEQYF.

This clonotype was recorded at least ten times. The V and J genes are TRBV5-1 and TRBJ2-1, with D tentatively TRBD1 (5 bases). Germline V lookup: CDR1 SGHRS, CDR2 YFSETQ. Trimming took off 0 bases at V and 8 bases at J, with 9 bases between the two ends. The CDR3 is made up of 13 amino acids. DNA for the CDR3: TGCGCCAGCAGCTTGGCGCAGGGTTATGAGCAGTTCTTC. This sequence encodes CASSLAQGYEQFF. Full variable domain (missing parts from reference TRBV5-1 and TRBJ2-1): KAGVTQTPRYLIKTRGQQVTLSCSPISGHRSVSWYQQTPGQGLQFLFEYFSETQRNKGNFPGRFSGRQFSNSRSEMNVSTLELGDSALYLCASSLAQGYEQFFGPGTRLTVL.

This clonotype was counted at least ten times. CDR3 sequence reads: CASSPDRDYGYTF. CDR3 DNA: TGTGCCAGCAGCCCAGACAGGGACTATGGCTACACCTTC. The chain uses TRBV11-2 and TRBJ1-2; 7 positions match TRBD1. This CDR3 contains 13 residues. CDR1 is SGHAT, CDR2 FQNNGV, per germline. V lost 5 bases and J lost 3; bases outside the gene matches: 3.

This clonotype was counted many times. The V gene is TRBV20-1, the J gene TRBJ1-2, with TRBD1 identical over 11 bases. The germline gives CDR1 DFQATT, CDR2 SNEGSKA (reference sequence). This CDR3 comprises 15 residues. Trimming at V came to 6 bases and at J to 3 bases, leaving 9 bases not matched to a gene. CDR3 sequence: CSAYGQGALDYGYTF. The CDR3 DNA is TGCAGTGCGTACGGACAGGGGGCTCTGGACTATGGCTACACCTTC.

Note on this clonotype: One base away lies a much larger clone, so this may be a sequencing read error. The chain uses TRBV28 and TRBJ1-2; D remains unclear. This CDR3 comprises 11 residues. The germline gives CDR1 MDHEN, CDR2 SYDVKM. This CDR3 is CASSYSFGDTF. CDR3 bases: TGTGCCAGCAGTTATTCGTTTGGCGACACCTTC.

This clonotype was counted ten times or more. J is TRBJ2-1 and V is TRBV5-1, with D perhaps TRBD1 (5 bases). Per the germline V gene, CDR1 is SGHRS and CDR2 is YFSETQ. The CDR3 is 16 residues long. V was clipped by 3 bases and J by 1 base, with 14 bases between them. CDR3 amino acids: CASSSGSAPSYNEQFF. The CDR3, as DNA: TGCGCCAGCAGCTCAGGGTCGGCCCCATCCTACAATGAGCAGTTCTTC. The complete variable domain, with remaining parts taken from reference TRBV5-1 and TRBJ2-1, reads KAGVTQTPRYLIKTRGQQVTLSCSPISGHRSVSWYQQTPGQGLQFLFEYFSETQRNKGNFPGRFSGRQFSNSRSEMNVSTLELGDSALYLCASSSGSAPSYNEQFFGPGTRLTVL.

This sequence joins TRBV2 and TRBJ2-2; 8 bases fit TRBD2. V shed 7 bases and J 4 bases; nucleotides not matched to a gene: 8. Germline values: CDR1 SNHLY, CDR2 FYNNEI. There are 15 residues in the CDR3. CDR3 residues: CASNPRAGGTGELFF. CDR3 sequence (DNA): TGTGCCAGCAACCCGAGGGCGGGGGGCACCGGGGAGCTGTTTTTT.